A single sample gave rise to the 14 T cell receptor beta chains below, sequenced in a study of blood T cell repertoires in COVID-19. The repertoire was sequenced with immunoSEQ multiplex PCR; TCRdb's copy has only in-frame clones and lacks some. Found here are about 130,000 clones, about four fifths of them singletons; the top ten hold roughly 18%. Sample: PBMCs or T cells enriched from blood (not recorded which). These receptors came from a man aged 30 to 39 who had recovered from COVID-19.

V is TRBV14 and J is TRBJ1-2, with 8 nucleotides matching TRBD1. Trimming took 9 bases from V and 8 from J; bases not matched to a gene: 14. This CDR3 region has 14 residues. Germline CDR1 reads SGHDN; CDR2 reads FVKESK. CDR3 nucleotides: TGTGCCAGTAGCAATTCAGGGGGCGCCGGGGGCTACACCTTC. Its protein product is CASSNSGGAGGYTF.

The chain joins TRBV7-6 to TRBJ1-5; 8 bases agree with TRBD1. In germline, CDR1 is SGHVS, CDR2 FNYEAQ. This CDR3 comprises 16 residues. V dropped 5 bases and J dropped 7; count of bases not matched to a gene: 13. As DNA, the CDR3 is TGTGCCAGCAGCCTAGAGGACAGGGCGGGTGGACAGCCCCAGCATTTT. This gives the protein CASSLEDRAGGQPQHF. Filled out from reference TRBV7-6 and TRBJ1-5, the complete variable domain reads GAGVSQSPRYKVTKRGQDVALRCDPISGHVSLYWYRQALGQGPEFLTYFNYEAQQDKSGLPNDRFSAERPEGSISTLTIQRTEQRDSAMYRCASSLEDRAGGQPQHFGDGTRLSIL.

The sample holds many counts of this clone. Other DNA sequences of this sample code for an identical CDR3. This sequence joins TRBV5-1 and TRBJ1-3, with TRBD1 matching 10 bases. Trimming removed 4 bases from V and 2 bases from J; junction bases left unmatched: 3. The germline V gene has CDR1 SGHRS and CDR2 YFSETQ. This CDR3 is 15 amino acids long. The CDR3 protein is CASSRGTGAGNTIYF. The CDR3 nucleotides are TGCGCCAGCAGCCGGGGGACAGGGGCTGGAAACACCATATATTTT.

With respect to this clone: The same CDR3 is also encoded by other DNA sequences in this sample. V gene TRBV7-9 combines with J gene TRBJ1-2; 9 bases map to TRBD1. The CDR3 loop spans 14 amino acids. With 5 bases clipped from V and 3 bases from J, the junction kept 4 bases outside the gene matches. From germline, CDR1 is SEHNR and CDR2 FQNEAQ (reference sequence). CDR3 coding DNA: TGTGCCAGCAGCCCGGGACAGGGCGACTATGGCTACACCTTC. Translation: CASSPGQGDYGYTF.

Comments on this clone: This specimen includes other DNA sequences encoding the same CDR3. This chain joins TRBV27 and TRBJ2-1; TRBD2 matches 9 bases. Looked up from germline, CDR1 is MNHEY and CDR2 is SMNVEV (reference sequence). The CDR3 contains 15 residues. V trimming: 5 bases; J trimming: 0 bases; junction bases outside the gene matches: 2. CDR3 amino acids: CASSLSGSSYNEQFF. Here the CDR3 DNA reads TGTGCCAGCAGTCTTAGCGGGAGCTCCTACAATGAGCAGTTCTTC.

The chain carries TRBV5-1 and TRBJ2-7, with TRBD2 matching over 8 bases. The CDR3 totals 14 residues. Trimming removed 3 bases from V and 5 bases from J; junction bases left unmatched: 7. Germline CDR1 SGHRS, CDR2 YFSETQ. The CDR3 sequence is CASSSGTRRDEQYF. CDR3 in DNA: TGCGCCAGCAGCTCCGGGACTAGACGTGACGAGCAGTACTTC.

This rearrangement joins TRBV3-1 (or the pseudogene TRBV3-2) to TRBJ1-3; 8 positions agree with TRBD1. The CDR3 is 15 amino acids. V lost 4 bases, J lost 7 bases, and 9 bases stayed unmatched. Germline V gene sequence: CDR1 LGHDT, CDR2 YNNKEL (reference sequence). CDR3 sequence (DNA): TGTGCCAGCAGCCGAGTAGGGACAGGAGGGAACACCATATATTTT. Protein sequence: CASSRVGTGGNTIYF.

J is TRBJ2-7 and V is TRBV18, with 13 bases fitting TRBD2. Trimming cost V 0 bases and J 7 bases; bases outside gene matches: 0. Germline assignment: CDR1 KGHSH and CDR2 LQKENI. This CDR3 has 14 residues. The CDR3 spells CASSPPGLAGEQYF. In DNA, the CDR3 is TGTGCCAGCTCACCACCGGGACTAGCGGGGGAGCAGTACTTC.

This clone turned up a few times. This chain uses TRBV7-2 with TRBJ2-7, with 7 nucleotides matching TRBD1. The CDR3 runs to 14 residues. V gave up 3 bases and J gave up 2 bases; unmatched junction bases: 4. Germline V lookup: CDR1 SGHTA, CDR2 FQGNSA. CDR3 sequence (DNA): TGTGCCAGCAGCTTCACCGGACAGGCCTACGAGCAGTACTTC. As protein: CASSFTGQAYEQYF.

CDR3 nucleotide sequence: TGTGCCACCAGTGGACAAGGACTAGCGGGAGGATTAGCCAAAAACATTCAGTACTTC. It yields the protein CATSGQGLAGGLAKNIQYF. The chain couples TRBV24-1 to TRBJ2-4; the match to TRBD2 covers 14 bases. J gave up 0 bases and V 5 bases, and 8 bases lay outside the gene matches. Germline lookup yields CDR1 KGHDR and CDR2 SFDVKD. The CDR3 is 19 amino acids.

This clone was observed a single time. The chain combines TRBV9 with TRBJ1-2; 10 positions agree with TRBD1. Germline lookup yields CDR1 SGDLS and CDR2 YYNGEE. The CDR3 runs to 17 residues. V was clipped by 3 bases and J by 0 bases; unmatched bases: 8. The CDR3 loop is CASSEGQGFGANYGYTF. CDR3 coding DNA: TGTGCCAGCAGCGAGGGACAGGGGTTCGGAGCTAACTATGGCTACACCTTC.

This rearrangement joins TRBV4-1 to TRBJ2-2; TRBD1 might be the D (5 bases). Germline-derived CDR1 and CDR2 are MGHRA and YSYEKL. V was trimmed by 1 base and J by 0 bases, leaving 12 bases between them. The CDR3 length is 17 residues. This CDR3 is CASSQGSGLPNTGELFF. CDR3 bases: TGCGCCAGCAGCCAAGGTTCAGGGCTCCCGAACACCGGGGAGCTGTTTTTT.

This clone occurred a few times. This chain connects TRBV4-1 to TRBJ2-5; 7 bases are shared with TRBD1. The germline CDR1 and CDR2 sequences are MGHRA and YSYEKL. V gave up 4 bases and J gave up 2 bases; unmatched junction bases: 7. The CDR3 sequence is 15 residues long. The DNA of the CDR3 is TGCGCCAGCAGCCCTTCGCCGGGACAGCAAGAGACCCAGTACTTC. Translation: CASSPSPGQQETQYF.

The J gene is TRBJ1-1, the V gene TRBV5-1; perhaps TRBD1 as D (6 bases). V gave up 0 bases and J gave up 1 base, with 10 bases separating them. Germline CDR1 SGHRS, CDR2 YFSETQ. CDR3 length: 15 residues. The CDR3: CASSLDQQGNTEAFF. The CDR3 DNA is TGCGCCAGCAGCTTGGATCAACAGGGGAACACTGAAGCTTTCTTT.